Listed below are T cell receptor beta chains from one sample, sequenced in a study of T cell changes during pregnancy in multiple sclerosis. Profiling relied on immunoSEQ multiplex PCR, and the TCRdb table lists in-frame clones only, not all of them. The sample lists over 25,000 clones, more than 70% occurring once. The sample in question was CD8+ T cells from peripheral blood mononuclear cells, obtained in the second trimester of pregnancy. These TCRs come from a female donor with multiple sclerosis, enrolled in a pregnancy study. Both conserved end residues are part of each CDR3. Each record gives: D gene, clone size, J gene, V gene, CDR3 length, CDR3 DNA, CDR3 protein. A D gene is named only where the DNA matches it firmly. Expanded clones are given a class, and other clones once, few, many or no size at all.

d_gene: -; abundance: -; j_gene: TRBJ1-1; v_gene: TRBV2; len: 13; CDR3nt: TGTGCCAGCAGTGAGAGGAGGGTCACTGAAGCTTTCTTT; CDR3aa: CASSERRVTEAFF
d_gene: -; abundance: -; j_gene: TRBJ2-2; v_gene: TRBV15; len: 15; CDR3nt: TGTGCCACCAGCATAAGCTCGATGAACACCGGGGAGCTGTTTTTT; CDR3aa: CATSISSMNTGELFF
d_gene: -; abundance: -; j_gene: TRBJ2-5; v_gene: TRBV30; len: 13; CDR3nt: TGTGCCTGGAGTGTAATGGGGGGAGAGACCCAGTACTTC; CDR3aa: CAWSVMGGETQYF
d_gene: -; abundance: once; j_gene: TRBJ2-6; v_gene: TRBV6-4; len: 16; CDR3nt: TGTGCCAGCAGTCCGACAGGCCTCTCTGGGGCCAACGTCCTGACTTTC; CDR3aa: CASSPTGLSGANVLTF
d_gene: -; abundance: -; j_gene: TRBJ1-2; v_gene: TRBV19; len: 14; CDR3nt: TGTGCCAGTAGTATAGTGCGGGGTAGCTATGGCTACACCTTC; CDR3aa: CASSIVRGSYGYTF
d_gene: -; abundance: -; j_gene: TRBJ2-2; v_gene: TRBV7-9; len: 15; CDR3nt: TGTGCCAGCAGCTCGGGGATTGCCGGCACCGGGGAGCTGTTTTTT; CDR3aa: CASSSGIAGTGELFF
d_gene: -; abundance: -; j_gene: TRBJ2-1; v_gene: TRBV7-8; len: 15; CDR3nt: TGTGCCAGCAGCTTAACCGCCCGTCTACGCAATGAGCAGTTCTTC; CDR3aa: CASSLTARLRNEQFF
d_gene: -; abundance: once; j_gene: TRBJ2-1; v_gene: TRBV5-4; len: 15; CDR3nt: TGTGCCAGCAGCGACCGGGACTTTGACTACAATGAGCAGTTCTTC; CDR3aa: CASSDRDFDYNEQFF
d_gene: TRBD2; abundance: -; j_gene: TRBJ2-1; v_gene: TRBV9; len: 14; CDR3nt: TGTGCCAGCAGCTCGGGACTAGCGGCCAATGAGCAGTTCTTC; CDR3aa: CASSSGLAANEQFF
d_gene: -; abundance: -; j_gene: TRBJ2-3; v_gene: TRBV19; len: 11; CDR3nt: TGTGCCAGTACGGGGTTAGATACGCAGTATTTT; CDR3aa: CASTGLDTQYF
d_gene: TRBD2; abundance: -; j_gene: TRBJ2-6; v_gene: TRBV4-1; len: 17; CDR3nt: TGCGCCAGCAGCCAACCTAGCGGGGGGGCTGGGGCCAACGTCCTGACTTTC; CDR3aa: CASSQPSGGAGANVLTF
d_gene: -; abundance: once; j_gene: TRBJ1-1; v_gene: TRBV23-1; len: 15; CDR3nt: TGCGCCAGCACCCACGGGGGTTGGGAGGACACTGAAGCTTTCTTT; CDR3aa: CASTHGGWEDTEAFF
d_gene: TRBD1; abundance: -; j_gene: TRBJ2-1; v_gene: TRBV28; len: 16; CDR3nt: TGTGCCAGCAGTTGGGACAGGGAGGCATCCTACAATGAGCAGTTCTTC; CDR3aa: CASSWDREASYNEQFF
d_gene: TRBD2; abundance: -; j_gene: TRBJ2-5; v_gene: TRBV27; len: 16; CDR3nt: TGTGCCAGCAGCCTTGGTCGGGGGGGGAGCCAAGAGACCCAGTACTTC; CDR3aa: CASSLGRGGSQETQYF
d_gene: -; abundance: -; j_gene: TRBJ1-1; v_gene: TRBV6-5; len: 13; CDR3nt: TGTGCCAGCAGTTACGCGGGGGGCTCTGAAGCTTTCTTT; CDR3aa: CASSYAGGSEAFF
d_gene: -; abundance: -; j_gene: TRBJ1-2; v_gene: TRBV5-1; len: 14; CDR3nt: TGCGCCAGCAGCTACAGGTTATGGGCGGATGGCTACACCTTC; CDR3aa: CASSYRLWADGYTF
d_gene: TRBD1; abundance: -; j_gene: TRBJ1-4; v_gene: TRBV13; len: 14; CDR3nt: TGTGCCAGCAGCTTTGACAGGGGGGTAGAAAAACTGTTTTTT; CDR3aa: CASSFDRGVEKLFF
d_gene: -; abundance: -; j_gene: TRBJ2-1; v_gene: TRBV6-1; len: 13; CDR3nt: TGTGCCAGCAATCGAGAGGGGGTCGATGAGCAGTTCTTC; CDR3aa: CASNREGVDEQFF
d_gene: -; abundance: -; j_gene: TRBJ2-2; v_gene: TRBV10-3; len: 16; CDR3nt: TGTGCCATCAGTGACCGTTACAGGGAGAACACCGGGGAGCTGTTTTTT; CDR3aa: CAISDRYRENTGELFF
d_gene: TRBD1; abundance: once; j_gene: TRBJ2-1; v_gene: TRBV5-6; len: 16; CDR3nt: TGTGCCAGCAGCTTGAATCGTCAGGGGGCGCGGGATGAGCAGTTCTTC; CDR3aa: CASSLNRQGARDEQFF
d_gene: TRBD1; abundance: -; j_gene: TRBJ1-3; v_gene: TRBV15; len: 16; CDR3nt: TGTGCCACCAGCAGAGACAGGACAGGGGTGGGAAACACCATATATTTT; CDR3aa: CATSRDRTGVGNTIYF
d_gene: TRBD1; abundance: -; j_gene: TRBJ1-1; v_gene: TRBV5-1; len: 14; CDR3nt: TGCGCCAGCAGCTTCCAGGGGGCACACACTGAAGCTTTCTTT; CDR3aa: CASSFQGAHTEAFF
d_gene: -; abundance: -; j_gene: TRBJ1-2; v_gene: TRBV6-1; len: 16; CDR3nt: TGTGCCAGCAGTGATGCGTGGGACACCCGCCTCTATGGCTACACCTTC; CDR3aa: CASSDAWDTRLYGYTF
d_gene: -; abundance: -; j_gene: TRBJ2-5; v_gene: TRBV7-6; len: 14; CDR3nt: TGTGCCAGCAGCTTAGCGGGGGGGCCGGAGACCCAGTACTTC; CDR3aa: CASSLAGGPETQYF
d_gene: TRBD1; abundance: -; j_gene: TRBJ2-7; v_gene: TRBV6-5; len: 15; CDR3nt: TGTGCCAGCAGTTATGGTGAGACAGGGGGCTACGAGCAGTACTTC; CDR3aa: CASSYGETGGYEQYF
d_gene: TRBD2; abundance: -; j_gene: TRBJ2-1; v_gene: TRBV13; len: 19; CDR3nt: TGTGCCAGCAGCTTATGTGGTATGTCTAGCGGGACCTCCTACAATGAGCAGTTCTTC; CDR3aa: CASSLCGMSSGTSYNEQFF
d_gene: TRBD2; abundance: -; j_gene: TRBJ2-2; v_gene: TRBV4-3; len: 16; CDR3nt: TGCGCCAGCAGCCCCGGACTAGCCGAGAACACCGGGGAGCTGTTTTTT; CDR3aa: CASSPGLAENTGELFF
d_gene: -; abundance: -; j_gene: TRBJ1-1; v_gene: TRBV11-2; len: 15; CDR3nt: TGTGCCAGCAGCAGGGTGACAGGATTGAACACTGAAGCTTTCTTT; CDR3aa: CASSRVTGLNTEAFF
d_gene: -; abundance: few; j_gene: TRBJ1-6; v_gene: TRBV5-4; len: 13; CDR3nt: TGTGCCAGCAGCTTTAGGAGGGATTCACCCCTCCACTTT; CDR3aa: CASSFRRDSPLHF
d_gene: TRBD2; abundance: -; j_gene: TRBJ2-3; v_gene: TRBV7-9; len: 15; CDR3nt: TGTGCCAGCAGCCAAGAGCGGGGGGGCTCAGATACGCAGTATTTT; CDR3aa: CASSQERGGSDTQYF
d_gene: -; abundance: -; j_gene: TRBJ1-1; v_gene: TRBV11-3; len: 12; CDR3nt: TGTGCCAGCAGCACAGGTCGGACTGAAGCTTTCTTT; CDR3aa: CASSTGRTEAFF
d_gene: -; abundance: -; j_gene: TRBJ2-7; v_gene: TRBV6-1; len: 13; CDR3nt: TGTGCCAGCAGTGAAGAGTCACACTACGAGCAGTACTTC; CDR3aa: CASSEESHYEQYF
d_gene: -; abundance: -; j_gene: TRBJ2-3; v_gene: TRBV19; len: 13; CDR3nt: TGTGCCACCTCGGTAGGGGCCACAGATACGCAGTATTTT; CDR3aa: CATSVGATDTQYF
d_gene: -; abundance: -; j_gene: TRBJ1-3; v_gene: TRBV13; len: 16; CDR3nt: TGTGCCAGCAGCTTGTTACAGGTGATCTCTGGAAACACCATATATTTT; CDR3aa: CASSLLQVISGNTIYF
d_gene: TRBD2; abundance: -; j_gene: TRBJ2-1; v_gene: TRBV4-3; len: 17; CDR3nt: TGCGCCAGCAGCCAAACCATACTAGCGGGGGTCTACAATGAGCAGTTCTTC; CDR3aa: CASSQTILAGVYNEQFF
d_gene: TRBD2; abundance: -; j_gene: TRBJ2-5; v_gene: TRBV6-5; len: 14; CDR3nt: TGTGCCAGCAGTTACGGGACTAGCGGAGAGACCCAGTACTTC; CDR3aa: CASSYGTSGETQYF
d_gene: -; abundance: -; j_gene: TRBJ1-6; v_gene: TRBV4-1; len: 18; CDR3nt: TGCGCCAGCAGCCAAGACCCGGCCCTCCTGGAGGGGTATTCACCCCTCCACTTT; CDR3aa: CASSQDPALLEGYSPLHF
d_gene: TRBD1; abundance: -; j_gene: TRBJ1-2; v_gene: TRBV5-4; len: 15; CDR3nt: TGTGCCAGCAGCTGGACAGGGAGTGATCCGTTAGGCTACACCTTC; CDR3aa: CASSWTGSDPLGYTF
d_gene: -; abundance: -; j_gene: TRBJ1-4; v_gene: TRBV6-1; len: 15; CDR3nt: TGTGCCAGCAGTGTACTGACGGGAAATAATGAAAAACTGTTTTTT; CDR3aa: CASSVLTGNNEKLFF
d_gene: TRBD1; abundance: -; j_gene: TRBJ1-2; v_gene: TRBV7-2; len: 14; CDR3nt: TGTGCCAGCAGCCCCGCGGGACAGGGGAATGGCTACACCTTC; CDR3aa: CASSPAGQGNGYTF
d_gene: -; abundance: -; j_gene: TRBJ2-3; v_gene: TRBV13; len: 12; CDR3nt: TGTGCCAGCAGCATAAACAGAGATACGCAGTATTTT; CDR3aa: CASSINRDTQYF
d_gene: -; abundance: -; j_gene: TRBJ1-2; v_gene: TRBV27; len: 15; CDR3nt: TGTGCCAGCAGTTTTGCAGGGCCAAGGGTCTATGGCTACACCTTC; CDR3aa: CASSFAGPRVYGYTF
d_gene: TRBD1; abundance: -; j_gene: TRBJ1-2; v_gene: TRBV5-8; len: 17; CDR3nt: TGTGCCAGCAGCTTACAGGGGGCCTGGGGGCTTGACTATGGCTACACCTTC; CDR3aa: CASSLQGAWGLDYGYTF
d_gene: -; abundance: once; j_gene: TRBJ1-3; v_gene: TRBV6-6; len: 14; CDR3nt: TGTGCCAGCAGCCCCCATGGAGACGGAAACACCATATATTTT; CDR3aa: CASSPHGDGNTIYF
d_gene: TRBD2; abundance: -; j_gene: TRBJ2-1; v_gene: TRBV30; len: 15; CDR3nt: TGTGCCTGGAGTCGAGCTAGCGGGGGGGGCTTTGAGCAGTTCTTC; CDR3aa: CAWSRASGGGFEQFF
d_gene: TRBD1; abundance: few; j_gene: TRBJ2-2; v_gene: TRBV19; len: 18; CDR3nt: TGTGCCAGTAGTATCGAAAGAGGGACAGGGGTCTACACCGGGGAGCTGTTTTTT; CDR3aa: CASSIERGTGVYTGELFF
d_gene: -; abundance: -; j_gene: TRBJ2-3; v_gene: TRBV4-1; len: 16; CDR3nt: TGCGCCAGCAGCCAAGGCTCGAAGCTAGTCACAGATACGCAGTATTTT; CDR3aa: CASSQGSKLVTDTQYF
d_gene: -; abundance: -; j_gene: TRBJ2-2; v_gene: TRBV27; len: 14; CDR3nt: TGTGCCAGCAGTCTATGGCCGAACACCGGGGAGCTGTTTTTT; CDR3aa: CASSLWPNTGELFF
d_gene: -; abundance: medium-sized; j_gene: TRBJ1-2; v_gene: TRBV13; len: 13; CDR3nt: TGTGCCAGCAGCTTAGGACAGGTGTTGGGCTACACCTTC; CDR3aa: CASSLGQVLGYTF
d_gene: -; abundance: -; j_gene: TRBJ1-1; v_gene: TRBV7-8; len: 13; CDR3nt: TGTGCCAGCAGCCGAGGTGAGGGCCCTGAAGCTTTCTTT; CDR3aa: CASSRGEGPEAFF
d_gene: -; abundance: -; j_gene: TRBJ2-1; v_gene: TRBV14; len: 16; CDR3nt: TGTGCCAGCAGCCAAATCAGGATCACCACCTACAATGAGCAGTTCTTC; CDR3aa: CASSQIRITTYNEQFF
d_gene: TRBD1; abundance: -; j_gene: TRBJ1-2; v_gene: TRBV11-2; len: 15; CDR3nt: TGTGCCAGCAGCTCGAAGAGGACAGGGAAGAGCGGCTACACCTTC; CDR3aa: CASSSKRTGKSGYTF
d_gene: TRBD1; abundance: -; j_gene: TRBJ2-1; v_gene: TRBV4-1; len: 14; CDR3nt: TGCGCCAGCAGCCGACAGGGGTCATACAATGAGCAGTTCTTC; CDR3aa: CASSRQGSYNEQFF
d_gene: -; abundance: -; j_gene: TRBJ2-7; v_gene: TRBV7-8; len: 16; CDR3nt: TGTGCCAGCAGCCCTCAGGGCAGGGGAAGCTCCTACGAGCAGTACTTC; CDR3aa: CASSPQGRGSSYEQYF